These T cell receptor beta chains were read from a single sample in a study of blood T cell repertoires in COVID-19. The data were produced by immunoSEQ multiplex PCR, yet TCRdb's version contains in-frame clones alone and is incomplete. The sample has some 290,000 clones, around 81% seen once. Sequenced: peripheral blood. Every receptor here comes from a woman aged 60-70 years with active or convalescent COVID-19. The CDR3 runs from the conserved cysteine through the conserved F or W. A D gene is named only where the DNA matches it firmly. Not all rows give a size; the values are once, few, many and, for expanded clones, a class.

j_gene	v_gene	d_gene	abundance	CDR3nt	CDR3aa
TRBJ1-2	TRBV4-2	TRBD1	once	TGTGCCAGCAGCCCTTGGGACAGGGAGATCCCCCTTGCCGGCTACACCTTC	CASSPWDREIPLAGYTF
TRBJ2-5	TRBV5-1	TRBD2	NA	TGCGCCAGCAGCTTGTCTAGCGGGGGAGTCGAGACCCAGTACTTC	CASSLSSGGVETQYF
TRBJ1-4	TRBV6-4	NA	few	TGTGCCAGCAGTGATATCGACAGGGAAAAACTGTTTTTT	CASSDIDREKLFF
TRBJ2-7	TRBV9	NA	few	TGTGCCAGCAGCGTTTTAGGGGAAGGCGAGCAGTACTTC	CASSVLGEGEQYF
TRBJ2-1	TRBV6-5	NA	NA	TGTGCCAGCGTAAGTACGGGGAGCTCCTACAATGAGCAGTTCTTC	CASVSTGSSYNEQFF
TRBJ1-1	TRBV6-1	TRBD1	NA	TGTGCCAGCAGTGAAGACAGGGGTAGGACGACTCGAGCTTTCTTT	CASSEDRGRTTRAFF
TRBJ2-7	TRBV5-1	TRBD1	once	TGCGCCAGCAGCATCTCGACAGGGGGCCGCTACGAGCAGTACTTC	CASSISTGGRYEQYF
TRBJ1-2	TRBV12-5	NA	NA	TGTGCTAGTGGCCCCCACCGCCAGGGATCTTCTAACTATGGCTACACCTTC	CASGPHRQGSSNYGYTF
TRBJ2-1	TRBV5-4	TRBD2	NA	TGTGCCAGCAGCGGCGGGACTAGCGGGGGAGGTGAGCAGTTCTTC	CASSGGTSGGGEQFF
TRBJ1-2	TRBV9	TRBD1	NA	TGTGCCAGCAGTCCACAGGGGGGGGACTATGGCTACACCTTC	CASSPQGGDYGYTF
TRBJ1-1	TRBV10-3	TRBD1	NA	TGTGCCATCAAAAGGACAGGCGCCATGAACACTGAAGCTTTCTTT	CAIKRTGAMNTEAFF
TRBJ1-2	TRBV10-1	NA	NA	TGCGCCAGCAGTGAGCCGGCGGCAGACACCTTC	CASSEPAADTF
TRBJ1-1	TRBV11-1	NA	NA	TGTGCCAGCAGGTATGGCTTAGGGGAGAACACTGAAGCTTTCTTT	CASRYGLGENTEAFF
TRBJ2-3	TRBV9	NA	NA	TGTGCCAGCAGTCGGACAGCCACAGATACGCAGTATTTT	CASSRTATDTQYF
TRBJ1-5	TRBV19	NA	NA	TGTGCCAGTAGTATTGGGGGACTGCCCAATCAGCCCCAGCATTTT	CASSIGGLPNQPQHF
TRBJ2-5	TRBV6-5	NA	NA	TGTGCCAGCACCGGAGAGACCCAGTACTTC	CASTGETQYF
TRBJ1-4	TRBV6-6	TRBD1	NA	TGTGCCAGCAGTCGACAGGGATGGCAGACTAATGAAAAACTGTTTTTT	CASSRQGWQTNEKLFF
TRBJ2-5	TRBV19	TRBD1	NA	TGTGCCAGTAGTACCCCACAGGGGGCGCCGGAGACCCAGTACTTC	CASSTPQGAPETQYF